Listed here is a single TCR beta chain. Its antigen is not identified. The record originates from a study of T cell responses to AZD1222 COVID-19 vaccine. The V and J ends lost 3 bases and 2 bases respectively, with 14 bases between them. CDR1 MDHEN and CDR2 SYDVKM come from the germline V gene. The CDR3 sequence is 17 residues long. General study findings and limits: Elevations in Spike-specific TCR breadth and depth followed administration of two AZD1222 doses. Unmutated variant regions are reportedly the target of nearly half of TCRs that are spike-specific.

Produced via immunoSEQ multiplex PCR; TCRdb's table is partial and in-frame only. The sample consists of about 180,000 clones, 70% to 90% of them appearing once. The sequenced sample was peripheral blood, obtained on day 0 of AZD1222 vaccination. The clonotype comes from an adult in good health. The chain uses TRBV28 and TRBJ1-6, with D tentatively TRBD1 (5 bases). CDR3 coding DNA: TGTGCCAGCAGTTTTGGTCAGGGACCTACCTATAATTCACCCCTCCACTTT. It translates to CASSFGQGPTYNSPLHF.